The 7 T cell receptor beta chains reported below all come from one sample, sequenced in a study of spatial heterogeneity in lung cancer. TCRdb passed the 5' RACE reads through MiXCR, listing each CDR3 protein once. Here the sample spans 2,500 to 3,000 distinct CDR3 sequences, approximately 3% being singletons. Described time point: sample taken at primary tumor resection. Sequenced here: normal lung tissue next to the tumor, sampled at surgery. The receptors come from a male donor with early-stage non-small cell lung cancer.

This clonotype counts as medium-sized (0.01 to 0.1%). The chain combines TRBV28 with TRBJ1-5, with D perhaps TRBD1 (5 bases). Trimming stripped 2 bases from V and 4 bases from J, with 9 bases between. This CDR3 region has 14 residues. CDR1 and CDR2 from the germline V gene are MDHEN and SYDVKM. The chain's CDR3 is CASSLGGWNQPQHF. In nucleotides, the CDR3 is TGTGCCAGCAGTTTAGGGGGTTGGAATCAGCCCCAGCATTTT.

This clonotype came up many times. V gene TRBV20-1 combines with J gene TRBJ2-3, with 11 bases fitting TRBD2. Trimming cost V 3 bases and J 4 bases; bases outside gene matches: 6. Germline CDR1 DFQATT, CDR2 SNEGSKA (reference sequence). The CDR3 has 15 amino acids. The CDR3 bases are TGCAGTGCTAGGGTAGCGGGAGGGCCCGCAGATACGCAGTATTTT. Its protein is CSARVAGGPADTQYF.

This chain uses TRBV10-3 with TRBJ2-3, with 9 nucleotides matching TRBD2. The CDR3 has 17 residues. CDR1 ENHRY and CDR2 SYGVKD come from the germline V gene. The V segment lost 8 bases and the J segment 0 bases; nucleotides outside the gene matches: 12. The CDR3 protein is CAIAPGIAGASTDTQYF. CDR3 DNA: TGTGCCATCGCGCCTGGGATAGCGGGGGCTAGCACAGATACGCAGTATTTT.

The chain is built from TRBV29-1 and TRBJ2-3, with unresolved D. The V gene lost 3 bases and the J gene lost 4 bases, with 8 bases spanning the gap. Germline V gives CDR1 SQVTM, CDR2 ANQGSEA. This CDR3 is built from 12 residues. The CDR3 DNA follows: TGCAGCGTTGATGCAGTCCCAGATACGCAGTATTTT. It translates to CSVDAVPDTQYF.

This clonotype was observed a few times. This rearrangement joins TRBV25-1 to TRBJ1-1; D not certain. Germline lookup yields CDR1 MGHDK and CDR2 SYGVNS. The V end was cut by 1 base, the J end by 1 base, with 7 bases between. This CDR3 comprises 14 residues. As DNA, the CDR3 is TGTGCCAGCAGTGAATCCGGGGAGAACACTGAAGCTTTCTTT. It specifies CASSESGENTEAFF.

This clonotype is medium-sized by share. This chain uses TRBV2 with TRBJ1-5, with 10 bases matching TRBD1. The CDR3 sequence is 14 residues long. CDR1 and CDR2 (germline): SNHLY, FYNNEI. The V segment lost 1 base and the J segment 11 bases; nucleotides outside the gene matches: 5. CDR3 sequence: CASSEGRDRGAQHF. The CDR3 nucleotides read TGTGCCAGCAGTGAAGGCAGGGACAGGGGAGCCCAGCATTTT.

This clonotype was picked up many times. The chain combines TRBV28 with TRBJ1-2; D uncertain. This CDR3 has 15 residues. Germline V CDR1 and CDR2: MDHEN, SYDVKM. The V end was cut by 5 bases, the J end by 4 bases, with 17 bases between. The CDR3 sequence: CASSPRVFESYGYTF. CDR3 bases: TGTGCCAGCAGTCCTCGGGTCTTTGAGAGCTATGGCTACACCTTC.